This paragraph reports one T cell receptor (beta chain). Its antigen is unidentified. The sample belongs to a study of CD8+CD57+ T cells in acquired aplastic anemia. Overall study results and limits: Found in both controls and patients were fewer than 35 CD8+ CDR3 sequences. Controls and patients did not differ significantly in CD8+ Simpson's diversity.

Genomic DNA provided the template from which TCR beta VDJ and CDR3 profiles were obtained. TCRdb reprocessed the reads with MiXCR, giving one entry per CDR3 protein. The table includes about 190,000 distinct CDR3 sequences, 55% to 70% detected once. Germline V gene sequence: CDR1 SNHLY, CDR2 FYNNEI. The CDR3 loop spans 15 amino acids. V was pared by 4 bases and J by 3 bases, with 16 bases between. The chain is built from TRBV2 and TRBJ2-7; D remains unclear. The source is a human donor with severe aplastic anemia or a healthy control (not recorded which). Input material: sorted CD4+, CD8+, or CD8+CD57+ T cells (not recorded which) from PBMCs. The CDR3 loop is CASSARISVLYEQYF. As DNA, the CDR3 is TGTGCCAGCAGTGCTCGTATTTCGGTACTCTACGAGCAGTACTTC.